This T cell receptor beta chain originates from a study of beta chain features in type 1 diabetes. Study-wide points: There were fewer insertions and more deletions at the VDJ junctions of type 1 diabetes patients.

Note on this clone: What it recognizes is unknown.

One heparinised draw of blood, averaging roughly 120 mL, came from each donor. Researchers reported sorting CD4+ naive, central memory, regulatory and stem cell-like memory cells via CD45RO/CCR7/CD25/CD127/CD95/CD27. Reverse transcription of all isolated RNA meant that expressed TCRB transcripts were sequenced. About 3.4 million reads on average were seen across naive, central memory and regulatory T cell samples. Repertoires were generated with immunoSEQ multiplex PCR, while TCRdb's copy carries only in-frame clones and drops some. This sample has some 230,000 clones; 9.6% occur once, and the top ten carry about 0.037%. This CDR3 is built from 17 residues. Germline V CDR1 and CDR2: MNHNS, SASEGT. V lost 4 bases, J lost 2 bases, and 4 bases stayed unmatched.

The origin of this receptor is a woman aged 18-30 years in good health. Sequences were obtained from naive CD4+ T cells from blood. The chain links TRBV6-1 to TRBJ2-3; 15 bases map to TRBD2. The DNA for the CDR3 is TGTGCCAGCAGTGGGGGACTAGCGGGGGGATACACAGATACGCAGTATTTT. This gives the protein CASSGGLAGGYTDTQYF.